What follows are 9 T cell receptor beta chains derived from one specimen sequenced in a study of T-cell memory formation after mild COVID-19. TCRdb fed the 5' RACE reads into MiXCR, producing one record per CDR3 protein. This sample carries hundreds of thousands of distinct CDR3 sequences, more than 15% of them seen once, and the ten largest clones take about 11%. The source material was PBMCs or a T cell subset sorted from them (not recorded which). These receptors were obtained from an adult woman who had mild COVID-19 (a few samples of this study predate the infection). Cell type and time point are not known.

This clonotype has a handful of counts. V gene TRBV29-1 combines with J gene TRBJ2-7; 11 bases fit TRBD1. The CDR3 has 17 amino acids. The ends lost 0 bases at V and 7 bases at J; junction bases unmatched: 14. The germline V gene has CDR1 SQVTM and CDR2 ANQGSEA. CDR3 nucleotides: TGCAGCGTTGAAGAGGGATTCGGGACAGGGGGGGTAGGGGAGCAGTACTTC. Its protein product is CSVEEGFGTGGVGEQYF.

This clonotype has more than one count but fewer than ten. The rearrangement uses TRBV12-3 or TRBV12-4 and TRBJ1-2; D not resolved. The CDR3 length is 15 residues. Trimming took off 2 bases at V and 0 bases at J, with 10 bases between the two ends. CDR3 sequence reads: CASSLSGQPNYGYTF. In DNA form, the CDR3 reads TGTGCCAGCAGTTTATCAGGCCAACCTAACTATGGCTACACCTTC.

This clonotype was observed a handful of times. This rearrangement joins TRBV27 to TRBJ1-4, with no clear D. The CDR3 contains 16 residues. The V gene's germline CDR1 is MNHEY and CDR2 SMNVEV (reference sequence). The germline V and J ends were trimmed by 9 bases and 0 bases, with 17 bases remaining between them. CDR3 nucleotides: TGTGCCAGTCAATCCAGGCCCCCAGCAACTAATGAAAAACTGTTTTTT. Its protein is CASQSRPPATNEKLFF.

The chain recombines TRBV4-1 with TRBJ2-7; possibly TRBD1 or TRBD2 for D (5 bases each). V lost 1 base and J lost 1, with 14 bases in between. This CDR3 is built from 16 residues. CDR1 and CDR2 from the germline V gene are MGHRA and YSYEKL. CDR3: CASSQARWDGSYEQYF. The DNA of the CDR3 is TGCGCCAGCAGCCAAGCTAGGTGGGACGGATCCTACGAGCAGTACTTC.

V usage is TRBV4-1 and J usage is TRBJ2-7, with D possibly called TRBD1 or TRBD2 (5 bases each). From germline, CDR1 is MGHRA and CDR2 YSYEKL. Trimming left V 1 base short and J 3 bases short, with 13 bases between. This CDR3 has 15 residues. Written as DNA, the CDR3 is TGCGCCAGCAGCCAAGTTCAGGGAGAGTTCTACGAGCAGTACTTC. Protein product: CASSQVQGEFYEQYF.

The chain employs TRBV7-9 and TRBJ2-7; TRBD2 agrees at 12 bases. V was clipped by 10 bases and J by 4 bases; unmatched bases: 8. In germline, CDR1 is SEHNR, CDR2 FQNEAQ (reference sequence). This CDR3 has 14 residues. The CDR3 spells CATFLLAGGYEQYF. In nucleotides, the CDR3 is TGTGCCACTTTTTTGCTAGCGGGAGGGTACGAGCAGTACTTC.

The sample holds a few counts of this clonotype. J is TRBJ2-3 and V is TRBV20-1; the D gene could be TRBD1 or TRBD2 (5 bases each). This CDR3 region has 15 residues. Germline CDR1 and CDR2: DFQATT and SNEGSKA (reference sequence). Trimming pared 0 bases from V and 10 bases from J, leaving 20 bases between. CDR3 protein: CSARDRDRGMLAQYF. As DNA, the CDR3 is TGCAGTGCTAGAGATCGGGACCGGGGCATGTTGGCGCAGTATTTT.

This chain links TRBV18 with TRBJ1-1; 8 bases are a match to TRBD1. V lost 6 bases and J lost 0; bases outside the gene matches: 9. This CDR3 is built from 16 residues. The germline V gene has CDR1 KGHSH and CDR2 LQKENI. CDR3 coding DNA: TGTGCCAGCTCCGTCGGGACAGGAGATTTGAACACTGAAGCTTTCTTT. It translates to CASSVGTGDLNTEAFF.

This chain links TRBV21-1 with TRBJ2-1; the table gives TRBD2 as D, unverified against the DNA. TRBV21-1 is designated a pseudogene. CDR3 size: 15 residues. CDR3 residues: CASSPRDYLNNEQFF. CDR3 DNA sequence: TGTGCCAGCAGCCCCCGGGACTACCTGAACAATGAGCAGTTCTTC.